The entry that follows covers one T cell receptor beta chain sequence. Antigen unknown. The sample comes from a study of OX40 agonist ivuxolimab in advanced cancers. Overall study results and limits: Among expanded peripheral T cells, antigen specificity went undetermined.

Sequenced by immunoSEQ multiplex PCR; TCRdb stores in-frame clones only, minus some. The repertoire consists of about 46,000 clones, with 80% to 90% occurring once and the leading ten covering 10% to 15%. The investigators sampled blood at baseline, at cycle 4 day 1, and at cycle 7 day 1. The CDR3 has 11 amino acids. V was clipped by 7 bases and J by 0 bases, with 3 bases between them. CDR1 MNHNY and CDR2 SVGAGI come from the germline V gene (reference sequence). The sample here was CD4+ or CD8+ T cells sorted from blood, taken in a trial of the OX40 agonist ivuxolimab. The TCR was taken from an adult with an advanced solid tumor such as melanoma, head and neck, liver or kidney cancer. The chain links TRBV6-6 to TRBJ1-1; D is unresolved. CDR3 bases: TGTGCCAGCACTTTGAACACTGAAGCTTTCTTT. It is translated as CASTLNTEAFF.